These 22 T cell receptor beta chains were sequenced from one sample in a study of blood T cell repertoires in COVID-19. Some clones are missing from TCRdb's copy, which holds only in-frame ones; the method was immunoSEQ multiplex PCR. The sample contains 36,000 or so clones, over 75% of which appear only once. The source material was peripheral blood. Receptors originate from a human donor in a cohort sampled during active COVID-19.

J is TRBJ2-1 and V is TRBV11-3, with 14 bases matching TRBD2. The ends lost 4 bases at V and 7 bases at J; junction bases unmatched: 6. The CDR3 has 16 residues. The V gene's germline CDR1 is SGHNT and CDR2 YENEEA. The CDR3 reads CASSSGLAGVGNEQFF. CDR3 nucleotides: TGTGCCAGCAGCTCGGGACTAGCGGGAGTGGGGAATGAGCAGTTCTTC.

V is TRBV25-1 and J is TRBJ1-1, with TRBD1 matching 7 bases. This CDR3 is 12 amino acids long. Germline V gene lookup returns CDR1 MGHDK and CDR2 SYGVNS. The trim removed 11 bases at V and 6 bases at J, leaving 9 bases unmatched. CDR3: CAAQGLRSEAFF. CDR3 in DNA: TGTGCCGCACAGGGGTTGCGGTCTGAAGCTTTCTTT.

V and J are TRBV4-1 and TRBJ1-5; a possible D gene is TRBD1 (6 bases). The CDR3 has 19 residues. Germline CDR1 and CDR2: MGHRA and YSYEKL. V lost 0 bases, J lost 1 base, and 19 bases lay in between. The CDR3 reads CASSQDTGITGLSNQPQHF. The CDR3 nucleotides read TGCGCCAGCAGCCAAGATACGGGAATCACAGGGCTAAGCAATCAGCCCCAGCATTTT.

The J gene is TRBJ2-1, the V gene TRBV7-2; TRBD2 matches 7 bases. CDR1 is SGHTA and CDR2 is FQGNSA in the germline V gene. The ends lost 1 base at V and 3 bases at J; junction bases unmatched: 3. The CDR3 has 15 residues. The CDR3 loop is CASSLGRGIYNEQFF. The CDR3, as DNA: TGTGCCAGCAGCTTAGGGCGGGGGATCTACAATGAGCAGTTCTTC.

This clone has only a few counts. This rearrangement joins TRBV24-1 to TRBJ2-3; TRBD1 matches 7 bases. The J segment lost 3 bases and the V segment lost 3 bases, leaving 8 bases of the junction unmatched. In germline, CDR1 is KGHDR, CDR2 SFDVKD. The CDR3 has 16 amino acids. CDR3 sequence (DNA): TGTGCCACCAGTGATCTTTACAGGGGCGAAACAGATACGCAGTATTTT. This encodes CATSDLYRGETDTQYF.

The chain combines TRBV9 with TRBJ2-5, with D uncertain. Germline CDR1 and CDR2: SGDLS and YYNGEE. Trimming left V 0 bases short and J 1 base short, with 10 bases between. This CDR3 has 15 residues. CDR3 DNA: TGTGCCAGCAGCGTAGAGGTAGCCCCCCAAGAGACCCAGTACTTC. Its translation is CASSVEVAPQETQYF.

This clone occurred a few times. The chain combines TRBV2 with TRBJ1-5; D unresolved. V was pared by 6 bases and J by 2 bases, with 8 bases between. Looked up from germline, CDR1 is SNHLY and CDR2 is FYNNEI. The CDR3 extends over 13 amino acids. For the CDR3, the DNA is TGTGCCAGCAGGGCCGAGGGCAATCAGCCCCAGCATTTT. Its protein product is CASRAEGNQPQHF.

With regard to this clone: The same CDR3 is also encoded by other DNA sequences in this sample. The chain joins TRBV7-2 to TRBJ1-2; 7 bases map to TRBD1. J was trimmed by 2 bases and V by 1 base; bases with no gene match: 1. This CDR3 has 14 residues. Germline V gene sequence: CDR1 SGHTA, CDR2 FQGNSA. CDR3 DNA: TGTGCCAGCAGCTTAGGACAGGGAAACTATGGCTACACCTTC. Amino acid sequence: CASSLGQGNYGYTF.

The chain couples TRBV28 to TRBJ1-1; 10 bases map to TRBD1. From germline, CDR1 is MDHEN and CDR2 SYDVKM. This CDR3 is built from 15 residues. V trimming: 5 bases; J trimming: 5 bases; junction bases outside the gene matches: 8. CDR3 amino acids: CASSRGGQGRTEAFF. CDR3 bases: TGTGCCAGCAGTCGGGGGGGACAGGGGCGTACTGAAGCTTTCTTT.

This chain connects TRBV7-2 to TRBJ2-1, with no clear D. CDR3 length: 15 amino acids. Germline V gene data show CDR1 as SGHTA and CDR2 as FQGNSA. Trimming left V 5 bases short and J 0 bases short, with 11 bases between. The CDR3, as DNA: TGTGCCAGCAGCAAAGACTGGAGCTCCTACAATGAGCAGTTCTTC. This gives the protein CASSKDWSSYNEQFF.

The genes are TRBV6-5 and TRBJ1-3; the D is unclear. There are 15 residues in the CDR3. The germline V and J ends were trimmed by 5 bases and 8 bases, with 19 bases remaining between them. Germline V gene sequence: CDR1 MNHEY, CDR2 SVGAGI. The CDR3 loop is CASSLSGNRGDTIYF. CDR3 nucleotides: TGTGCCAGCAGTCTCTCGGGTAATCGGGGAGACACCATATATTTT.

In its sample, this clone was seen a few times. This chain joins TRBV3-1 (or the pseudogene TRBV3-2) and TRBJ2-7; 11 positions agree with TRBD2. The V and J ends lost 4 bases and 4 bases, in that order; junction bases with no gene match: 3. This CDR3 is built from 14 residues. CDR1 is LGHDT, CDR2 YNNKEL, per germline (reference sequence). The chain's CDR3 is CASSPGLAGYEQYF. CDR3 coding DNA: TGTGCCAGCAGCCCTGGACTAGCGGGTTACGAGCAGTACTTC.

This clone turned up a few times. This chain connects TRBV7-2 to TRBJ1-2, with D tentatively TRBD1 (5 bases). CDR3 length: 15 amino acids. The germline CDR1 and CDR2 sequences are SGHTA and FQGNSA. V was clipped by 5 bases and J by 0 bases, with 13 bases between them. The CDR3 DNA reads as TGTGCCAGCAGCGAGAACCAGGGTGCTAACTATGGCTACACCTTC. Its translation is CASSENQGANYGYTF.

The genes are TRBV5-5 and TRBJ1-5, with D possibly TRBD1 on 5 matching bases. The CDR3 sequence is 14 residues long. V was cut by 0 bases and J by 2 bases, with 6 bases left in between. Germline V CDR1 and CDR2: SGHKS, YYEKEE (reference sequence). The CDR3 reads CASSLEGGNQPQHF. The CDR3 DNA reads TGTGCCAGCAGCTTGGAAGGGGGCAATCAGCCCCAGCATTTT.

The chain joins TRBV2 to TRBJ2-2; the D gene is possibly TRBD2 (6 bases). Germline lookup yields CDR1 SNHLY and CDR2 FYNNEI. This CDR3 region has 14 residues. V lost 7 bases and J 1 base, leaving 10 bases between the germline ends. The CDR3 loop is CASKGAGNTGELFF. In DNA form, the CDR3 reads TGTGCCAGCAAGGGAGCGGGGAACACCGGGGAGCTGTTTTTT.

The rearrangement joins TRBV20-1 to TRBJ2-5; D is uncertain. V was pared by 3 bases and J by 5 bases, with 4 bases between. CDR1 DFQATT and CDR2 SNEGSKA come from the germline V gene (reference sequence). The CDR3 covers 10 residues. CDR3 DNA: TGCAGTGCTAGCGTCGAGACCCAGTACTTC. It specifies CSASVETQYF.

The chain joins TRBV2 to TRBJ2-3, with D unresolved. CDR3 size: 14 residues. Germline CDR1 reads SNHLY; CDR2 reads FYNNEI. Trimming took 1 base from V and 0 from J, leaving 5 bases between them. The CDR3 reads CASSEGLSTDTQYF. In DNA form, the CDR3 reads TGTGCCAGCAGTGAAGGTTTAAGCACAGATACGCAGTATTTT.

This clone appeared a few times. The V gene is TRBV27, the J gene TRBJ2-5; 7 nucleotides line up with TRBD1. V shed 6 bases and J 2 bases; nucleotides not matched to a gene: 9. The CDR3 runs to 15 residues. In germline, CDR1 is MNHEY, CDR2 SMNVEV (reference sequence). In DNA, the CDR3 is TGTGCCAGCAGATTACGTAGGGACAGACAAGAGACCCAGTACTTC. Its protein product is CASRLRRDRQETQYF.

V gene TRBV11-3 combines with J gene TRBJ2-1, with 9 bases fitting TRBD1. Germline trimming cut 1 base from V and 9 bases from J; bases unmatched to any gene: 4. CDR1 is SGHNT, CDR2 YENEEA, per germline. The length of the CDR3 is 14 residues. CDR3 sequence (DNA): TGTGCCAGCAGCTTAGTACAGGGGGCTGGTGAGCAGTTCTTC. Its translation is CASSLVQGAGEQFF. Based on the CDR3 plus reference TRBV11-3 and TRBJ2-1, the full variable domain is EAGVVQSPRYKIIEKKQPVAFWCNPISGHNTLYWYLQNLGQGPELLIRYENEEAVDDSQLPKDRFSAERLKGVDSTLKIQPAELGDSAVYLCASSLVQGAGEQFFGPGTRLTVL.

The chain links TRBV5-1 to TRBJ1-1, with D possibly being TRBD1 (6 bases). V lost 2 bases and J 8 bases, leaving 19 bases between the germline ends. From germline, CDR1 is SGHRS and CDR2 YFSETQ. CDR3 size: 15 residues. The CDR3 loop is CASSLTPGVGIEAFF. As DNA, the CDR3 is TGCGCCAGCAGCTTAACCCCAGGGGTGGGGATCGAAGCTTTCTTT.

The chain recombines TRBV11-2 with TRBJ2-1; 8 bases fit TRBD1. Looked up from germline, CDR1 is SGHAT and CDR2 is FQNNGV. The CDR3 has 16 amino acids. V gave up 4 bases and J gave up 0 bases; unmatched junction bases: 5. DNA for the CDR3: TGTGCCAGCAGCTCCAGGGGGCGTTTCTCCTACAATGAGCAGTTCTTC. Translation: CASSSRGRFSYNEQFF.

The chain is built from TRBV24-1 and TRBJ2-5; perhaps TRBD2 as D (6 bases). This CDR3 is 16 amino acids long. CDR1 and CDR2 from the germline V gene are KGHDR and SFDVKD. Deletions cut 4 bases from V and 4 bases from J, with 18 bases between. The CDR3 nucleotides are TGTGCCACCAGTGACCCCCGACTAGGGAACTTAGAGACCCAGTACTTC. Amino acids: CATSDPRLGNLETQYF.